The clone carrying this T cell receptor beta chain showed up just once. The antigen is unknown. The assay was immunoSEQ multiplex PCR, and TCRdb's table has in-frame clones only and misses some. Altogether 100,000 to 150,000 clones are present, less than 95% being singletons, with the ten largest covering around 7.8%. V lost 4 bases and J lost 7, with 11 bases in between. In germline, CDR1 is MGHRA, CDR2 YSYEKL. The CDR3 sequence is 13 residues long. This record comes from a study of T cell responses to AZD1222 COVID-19 vaccine. Study overall: Researchers grouped second doses given at about 4 or about 12 weeks into one pool.

Study-wide results and limits: The donor cohort was predominantly white British with a female majority, and clonal diversity may have been underestimated. Breadth and depth of Spike-specific TCRs rose after two AZD1222 doses. Reports indicate that nearly half of spike-specific TCRs are directed at unmutated variant regions.

The TCR originated in an adult in good health. The chain links TRBV4-1 to TRBJ2-1, with no clear D. The sequencing used peripheral blood, collected on day 0 of AZD1222 vaccination. The CDR3 loop is CASSLPGENEQFF. The CDR3 DNA follows: TGCGCCAGCAGCCTACCGGGCGAGAATGAGCAGTTCTTC.